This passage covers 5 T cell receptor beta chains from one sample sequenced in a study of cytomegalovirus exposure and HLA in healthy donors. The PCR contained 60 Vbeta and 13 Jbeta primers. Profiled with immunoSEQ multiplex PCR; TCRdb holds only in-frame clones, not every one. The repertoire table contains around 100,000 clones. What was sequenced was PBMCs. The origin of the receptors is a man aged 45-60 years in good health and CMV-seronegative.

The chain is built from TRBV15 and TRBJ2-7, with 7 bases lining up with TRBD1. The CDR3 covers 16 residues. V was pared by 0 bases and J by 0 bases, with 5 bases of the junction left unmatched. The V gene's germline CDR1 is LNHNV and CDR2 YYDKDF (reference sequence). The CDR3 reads CATSRDPQGDSYEQYF. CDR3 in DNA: TGTGCCACCAGCAGAGATCCGCAGGGGGACTCCTACGAGCAGTACTTC.

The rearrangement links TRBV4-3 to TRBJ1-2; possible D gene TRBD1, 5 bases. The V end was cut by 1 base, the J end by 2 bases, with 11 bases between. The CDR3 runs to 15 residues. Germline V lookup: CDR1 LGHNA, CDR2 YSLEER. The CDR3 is CASSQAGGRNYGYTF. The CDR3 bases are TGCGCCAGCAGCCAAGCGGGGGGGAGAAACTATGGCTACACCTTC.

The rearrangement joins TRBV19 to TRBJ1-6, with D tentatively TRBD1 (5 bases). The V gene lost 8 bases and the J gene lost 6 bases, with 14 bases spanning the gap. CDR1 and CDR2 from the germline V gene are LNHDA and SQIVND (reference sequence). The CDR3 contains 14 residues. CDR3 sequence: CASRTQGINSPLHF. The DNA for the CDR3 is TGTGCCAGTCGAACTCAGGGAATTAATTCACCCCTCCACTTT.

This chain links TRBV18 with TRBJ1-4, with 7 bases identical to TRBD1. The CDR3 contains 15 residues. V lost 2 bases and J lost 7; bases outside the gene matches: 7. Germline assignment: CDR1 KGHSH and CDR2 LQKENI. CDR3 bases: TGTGCCAGCTCACCAGCGACAGGGAGAGGTGAAAAACTGTTTTTT. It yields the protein CASSPATGRGEKLFF. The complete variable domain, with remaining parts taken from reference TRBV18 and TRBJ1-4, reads NAGVMQNPRHLVRRRGQEARLRCSPMKGHSHVYWYRQLPEEGLKFMVYLQKENIIDESGMPKERFSAEFPKEGPSILRIQQVVRGDSAAYFCASSPATGRGEKLFFGSGTQLSVL.

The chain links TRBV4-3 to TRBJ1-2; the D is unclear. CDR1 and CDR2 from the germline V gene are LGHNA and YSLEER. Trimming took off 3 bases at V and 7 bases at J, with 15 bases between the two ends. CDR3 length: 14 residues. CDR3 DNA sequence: TGCGCCAGCAGCCATGCCCCTAGGGCGGGTGGCTACACCTTC. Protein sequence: CASSHAPRAGGYTF.